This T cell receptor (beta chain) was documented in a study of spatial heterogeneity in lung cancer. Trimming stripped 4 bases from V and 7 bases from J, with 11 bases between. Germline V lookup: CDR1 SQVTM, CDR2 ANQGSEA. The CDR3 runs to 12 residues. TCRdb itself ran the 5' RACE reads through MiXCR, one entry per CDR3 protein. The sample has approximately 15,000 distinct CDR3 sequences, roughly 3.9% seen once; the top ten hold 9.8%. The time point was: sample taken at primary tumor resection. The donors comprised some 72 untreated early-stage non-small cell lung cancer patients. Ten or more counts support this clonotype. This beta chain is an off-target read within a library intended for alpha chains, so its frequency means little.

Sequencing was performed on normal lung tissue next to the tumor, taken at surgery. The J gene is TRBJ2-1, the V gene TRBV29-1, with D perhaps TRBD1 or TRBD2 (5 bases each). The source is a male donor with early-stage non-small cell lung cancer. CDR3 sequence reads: CSVALGANEQFF. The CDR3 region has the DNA TGCAGCGTTGCCCTCGGGGCGAATGAGCAGTTCTTC.